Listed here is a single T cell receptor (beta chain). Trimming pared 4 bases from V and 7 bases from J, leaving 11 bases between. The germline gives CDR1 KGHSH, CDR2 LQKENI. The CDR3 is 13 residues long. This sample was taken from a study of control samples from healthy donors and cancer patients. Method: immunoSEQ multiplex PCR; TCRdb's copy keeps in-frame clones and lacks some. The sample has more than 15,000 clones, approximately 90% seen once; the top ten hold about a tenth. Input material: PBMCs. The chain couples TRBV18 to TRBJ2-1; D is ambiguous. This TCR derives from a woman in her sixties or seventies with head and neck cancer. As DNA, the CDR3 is TGTGCCAGCTCACGACTGGCAAGGAATGAGCAGTTCTTC. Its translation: CASSRLARNEQFF.